The rows below give T cell receptor beta chains drawn from one sample of a study of radiation and T cells in renal cell carcinoma. Produced via immunoSEQ multiplex PCR; TCRdb's table is partial and in-frame only. The sample lists 40,000 to 60,000 clones, 75% to 90% occurring once. The material was blood, obtained from a patient whose treatment included radiotherapy and nephrectomy. These receptor sequences come from a woman aged 65 to 85 with renal cell carcinoma. CDR3s include the opening cysteine and the closing phenylalanine or tryptophan. The D gene is left open where the match is weak. Clone sizes are given selectively: once, few, many, or a class where the clone is expanded.

D: -; J: TRBJ1-1; size: -; V: TRBV7-9; CDR3: CASSSPGNTEAFF; DNA: TGTGCCAGCAGCTCCCCTGGGAACACTGAAGCTTTCTTT
D: -; J: TRBJ1-5; size: -; V: TRBV12-5; CDR3: CASGLVVGGPVGNQPQHF; DNA: TGTGCTAGTGGTTTGGTAGTTGGGGGCCCCGTGGGCAATCAGCCCCAGCATTTT
D: -; J: TRBJ1-2; size: few; V: TRBV27; CDR3: CASSLLDSNYGYTF; DNA: TGTGCCAGCAGTTTGTTGGACAGCAACTATGGCTACACCTTC
D: -; J: TRBJ1-2; size: once; V: TRBV6-6; CDR3: CASSSGPIGYTF; DNA: TGTGCCAGCAGTTCAGGGCCTATTGGCTACACCTTC
D: -; J: TRBJ2-2; size: few; V: TRBV5-1; CDR3: CASSLLYNEGAGELFF; DNA: TGCGCCAGCAGCTTACTATATAACGAAGGAGCCGGGGAGCTGTTTTTT
D: -; J: TRBJ1-2; size: many; V: TRBV6-5; CDR3: CASSPQGDGYTF; DNA: TGTGCCAGCTCCCCACAGGGAGATGGCTACACCTTC
D: -; J: TRBJ1-1; size: -; V: TRBV5-1; CDR3: CASRVRNTEAFF; DNA: TGCGCCAGCAGAGTACGGAACACTGAAGCTTTCTTT
D: -; J: TRBJ1-1; size: -; V: TRBV30; CDR3: CAWILGTGRMNTEAFF; DNA: TGTGCCTGGATCCTGGGAACAGGGAGGATGAACACTGAAGCTTTCTTT
D: TRBD1; J: TRBJ1-5; size: -; V: TRBV2; CDR3: CASSPARGQGVRQPQHF; DNA: TGTGCCAGCAGCCCGGCAAGGGGACAGGGCGTGCGTCAGCCCCAGCATTTT
D: -; J: TRBJ1-1; size: few; V: TRBV14; CDR3: CASSRTANTEAFF; DNA: TGTGCCAGCAGCAGAACAGCTAACACTGAAGCTTTCTTT
D: -; J: TRBJ2-3; size: -; V: TRBV6-1; CDR3: CASRFKDTQYF; DNA: TGTGCCAGCAGATTTAAAGATACGCAGTATTTT
D: -; J: TRBJ1-2; size: -; V: TRBV27; CDR3: CASSLRWGTNYGYTF; DNA: TGTGCCAGCAGTCTCCGATGGGGGACTAACTATGGCTACACCTTC
D: -; J: TRBJ2-2; size: -; V: TRBV19; CDR3: CASSIQGGKTGELFF; DNA: TGTGCCAGTAGTATCCAGGGCGGGAAGACCGGGGAGCTGTTTTTT
D: -; J: TRBJ2-7; size: -; V: TRBV6-5; CDR3: CASSWGGPGREEQYF; DNA: TGTGCCAGCAGCTGGGGGGGGCCAGGTCGGGAAGAGCAGTACTTC
D: -; J: TRBJ1-5; size: -; V: TRBV13; CDR3: CASSFSLTGSNQPQHF; DNA: TGTGCCAGCAGTTTCTCTCTCACGGGTAGCAATCAGCCCCAGCATTTT
D: -; J: TRBJ2-2; size: -; V: TRBV2; CDR3: CASTNAATGELFF; DNA: TGTGCCAGCACAAATGCCGCCACCGGGGAGCTGTTTTTT
D: TRBD1; J: TRBJ1-5; size: -; V: TRBV15; CDR3: CATSSQGASQPQHF; DNA: TGTGCCACCAGCAGTCAGGGGGCGAGTCAGCCCCAGCATTTT
D: -; J: TRBJ1-1; size: -; V: TRBV7-8; CDR3: CASSLEHQSTEAFF; DNA: TGTGCCAGCAGCTTAGAGCACCAGAGCACTGAAGCTTTCTTT
D: -; J: TRBJ1-2; size: -; V: TRBV7-2; CDR3: CASSPGRSIDGYTF; DNA: TGTGCCAGCAGCCCGGGACGGTCCATCGATGGCTACACCTTC
D: -; J: TRBJ1-3; size: -; V: TRBV5-1; CDR3: CASSLVGYSGNTIYF; DNA: TGCGCCAGCAGCTTGGTAGGGTACTCTGGAAACACCATATATTTT
D: -; J: TRBJ2-5; size: -; V: TRBV4-1; CDR3: CASSQDRDSPETQYF; DNA: TGCGCCAGCAGCCAAGATCGGGACTCCCCGGAGACCCAGTACTTC
D: -; J: TRBJ2-1; size: few; V: TRBV7-2; CDR3: CASSLDPRREQFF; DNA: TGTGCCAGCAGCTTAGATCCCAGACGGGAGCAGTTCTTC
D: TRBD2; J: TRBJ2-7; size: -; V: TRBV5-1; CDR3: CASSGGSSYEQYF; DNA: TGCGCCAGCTCGGGGGGGAGCTCCTACGAGCAGTACTTC
D: -; J: TRBJ2-7; size: -; V: TRBV18; CDR3: CASSPPLGEWVEQYF; DNA: TGTGCCAGCTCACCCCCGCTGGGGGAATGGGTCGAGCAGTACTTC
D: -; J: TRBJ1-5; size: -; V: TRBV5-1; CDR3: CASSLAGGHNQPQHF; DNA: TGCGCCAGCAGCTTGGCCGGGGGACATAATCAGCCCCAGCATTTT
D: -; J: TRBJ2-2; size: -; V: TRBV29-1; CDR3: CSVEWGPGAGTGELFF; DNA: TGCAGCGTTGAATGGGGTCCGGGCGCGGGCACCGGGGAGCTGTTTTTT
D: -; J: TRBJ2-7; size: -; V: TRBV9; CDR3: CASSAGYEQYF; DNA: TGTGCCAGCAGCGCAGGGTACGAGCAGTACTTC
D: -; J: TRBJ2-5; size: -; V: TRBV6-5; CDR3: CASTKEKGTETQYF; DNA: TGTGCCAGCACTAAGGAAAAAGGGACAGAGACCCAGTACTTC
D: TRBD1; J: TRBJ1-6; size: few; V: TRBV6-5; CDR3: CASNPSGQGKSPLHF; DNA: TGTGCCAGCAACCCCTCCGGACAGGGAAAATCACCCCTCCACTTT
D: TRBD1; J: TRBJ2-7; size: -; V: TRBV6-1; CDR3: CASSVETGNFYEQYF; DNA: TGTGCCAGCAGTGTAGAGACAGGGAATTTCTACGAGCAGTACTTC
D: -; J: TRBJ1-6; size: -; V: TRBV27; CDR3: CASSLSPRATTPLHF; DNA: TGTGCCAGCAGTTTATCTCCGAGGGCTACTACTCCCCTCCACTTT
D: TRBD1; J: TRBJ1-1; size: -; V: TRBV4-2; CDR3: CASSQDGTGDAEAFF; DNA: TGTGCCAGCAGCCAAGATGGGACAGGGGATGCTGAAGCTTTCTTT
D: -; J: TRBJ1-1; size: -; V: TRBV7-6; CDR3: CASRERLDSEAFF; DNA: TGTGCCAGCAGGGAAAGACTGGATAGTGAAGCTTTCTTT
D: -; J: TRBJ2-6; size: -; V: TRBV7-2; CDR3: CASSLRTGLPHSGANVLTF; DNA: TGTGCCAGCAGCTTAAGAACGGGACTTCCACACTCTGGGGCCAACGTCCTGACTTTC
D: TRBD1; J: TRBJ2-2; size: -; V: TRBV7-3; CDR3: CASRAGTANTGELFF; DNA: TGTGCCAGCAGAGCCGGGACAGCGAACACCGGGGAGCTGTTTTTT
D: -; J: TRBJ1-1; size: -; V: TRBV7-8; CDR3: CASTFQGRAFF; DNA: TGTGCCAGCACCTTCCAGGGGCGTGCTTTCTTT
D: -; J: TRBJ1-1; size: -; V: TRBV6-5; CDR3: CASRQGLNTEAFF; DNA: TGTGCCAGCAGACAGGGACTAAACACTGAAGCTTTCTTT
D: -; J: TRBJ1-5; size: -; V: TRBV5-6; CDR3: CASSLYGPTKPQHF; DNA: TGTGCCAGCAGCTTGTATGGGCCGACGAAGCCCCAGCATTTT
D: -; J: TRBJ2-2; size: -; V: TRBV5-1; CDR3: CASSLETSEGGGELFF; DNA: TGCGCCAGCAGCTTGGAGACATCGGAAGGGGGCGGGGAGCTGTTTTTT
D: -; J: TRBJ1-2; size: -; V: TRBV5-1; CDR3: CASSLVGGDYYGYTF; DNA: TGCGCCAGCAGCTTGGTTGGCGGAGACTACTATGGCTACACCTTC
D: -; J: TRBJ2-1; size: -; V: TRBV29-1; CDR3: CSALGGILYNEQFF; DNA: TGCAGCGCCCTGGGCGGGATCCTCTACAATGAGCAGTTCTTC
D: -; J: TRBJ2-7; size: -; V: TRBV14; CDR3: CASSHGNGPYEQYF; DNA: TGTGCCAGCAGCCATGGGAATGGGCCCTACGAGCAGTACTTC
D: -; J: TRBJ2-5; size: -; V: TRBV29-1; CDR3: CSVEGVGETQYF; DNA: TGCAGCGTTGAGGGAGTGGGGGAGACCCAGTACTTC
D: TRBD2; J: TRBJ2-3; size: -; V: TRBV29-1; CDR3: CSVGASGGRGSTDTQYF; DNA: TGCAGCGTTGGGGCTAGCGGGGGCCGGGGCAGCACAGATACGCAGTATTTT